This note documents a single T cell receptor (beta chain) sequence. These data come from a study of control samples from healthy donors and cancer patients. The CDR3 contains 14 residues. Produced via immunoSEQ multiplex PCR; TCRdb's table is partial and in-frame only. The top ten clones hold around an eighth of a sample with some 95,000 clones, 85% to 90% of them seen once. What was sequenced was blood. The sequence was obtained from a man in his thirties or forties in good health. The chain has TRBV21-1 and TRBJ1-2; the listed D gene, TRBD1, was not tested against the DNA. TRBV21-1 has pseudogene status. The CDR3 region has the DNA TGTGCCAGCCCGGAATACAGGGCTCGGTGGGGCTACACCTTC. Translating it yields CASPEYRARWGYTF.